This section outlines one TCR beta chain sequence together with its context. Its antigen is not known. The germline gives CDR1 SGHVS, CDR2 FQNEAQ. Trimming stripped 2 bases from V and 7 bases from J, with 21 bases between. This CDR3 comprises 17 residues. This record comes from a study of T cell responses to AZD1222 COVID-19 vaccine. Study details: Recipients boosted at about 4 weeks or about 12 weeks are pooled. The study's findings and limits: As reported, nearly half of all spike-specific TCRs target variant regions that are unmutated.

Sequencing was performed with immunoSEQ multiplex PCR; in TCRdb, only in-frame clones are kept and a portion is missing. The sample yields 100,000 to 150,000 clones, roughly 89% seen once. Sequences were derived from peripheral blood, sampled on day 0 of AZD1222 vaccination. The gene calls are TRBV7-8 and TRBJ2-1, with a weak D call TRBD2 (5 bases). This sequence originates from an adult in good health. For the CDR3, the DNA is TGTGCCAGCAGCTTAACCCCCGGGCCTAAAAGGAGGAATGAGCAGTTCTTC. The encoded protein is CASSLTPGPKRRNEQFF.